Following are 9 T cell receptor beta chains from one sample sequenced in a study of T cells in localized non-small cell lung cancer (dated by TCRdb to 2020 to 2022). Library generation was performed with the immunoSEQ multiplex PCR assay. TCRdb limited this immuneACCESS table to in-frame rearrangements with V and J called. A share of clones is missing; checked studies link under half to unresolved V genes, and the rest is unexplained. The sample table holds around 70,000 clones, of which approximately 87% were seen once. Of the sample, just over 20% falls within the top ten clones. The starting material was peripheral blood, obtained before any cancer treatment. The receptors originated from a male donor at least 60 years old with stage III squamous cell lung carcinoma.

The chain carries TRBV4-1 and TRBJ2-1; 9 bases match TRBD1. Per the germline V gene, CDR1 is MGHRA and CDR2 is YSYEKL. This CDR3 region has 15 residues. The ends lost 4 bases at V and 8 bases at J; junction bases unmatched: 9. The CDR3 DNA sequence: TGCGCCAGCAGCCTTAGGACAGGGGCGGTGGATGAGCAGTTCTTC. This gives the protein CASSLRTGAVDEQFF.

The chain couples TRBV4-1 to TRBJ2-2; 7 bases match TRBD1. In germline, CDR1 is MGHRA, CDR2 YSYEKL. This CDR3 has 12 residues. V lost 6 bases, J lost 5 bases, and 0 bases stayed unmatched. CDR3 nucleotide sequence: TGCGCCAGCAGACAGGGGACCGGGGAGCTGTTTTTT. The encoded protein is CASRQGTGELFF.

The V call is TRBV5-1, the J call TRBJ2-3; tentatively, D is TRBD1 (7 bases). The CDR3 length is 15 residues. Germline V gene lookup returns CDR1 SGHRS and CDR2 YFSETQ. The V and J ends lost 4 bases and 4 bases respectively, with 16 bases between them. The CDR3: CASSIRQGGADTQYF. The CDR3 DNA is TGCGCCAGCAGCATACGACAGGGCGGGGCAGATACGCAGTATTTT.

This clone was counted once. The rearrangement links TRBV19 to TRBJ1-3; D gene ambiguous. Germline V gives CDR1 LNHDA, CDR2 SQIVND (reference sequence). The CDR3 totals 17 residues. The V and J ends lost 1 base and 0 bases respectively, with 13 bases between them. For the CDR3, the DNA is TGTGCCAGTAGTATAGGGAGACGGATGAACTCTGGAAACACCATATATTTT. Translation gives CASSIGRRMNSGNTIYF.

This chain uses TRBV5-4 with TRBJ1-2; D not certain. This CDR3 region has 13 residues. Trimming left V 3 bases short and J 4 bases short, with 10 bases between. The germline CDR1 and CDR2 sequences are SGHNT and YYREEE (reference sequence). The DNA of the CDR3 is TGTGCCAGCAGCTCCGCCCTGGGCTATGGCTACACCTTC. Amino acid sequence: CASSSALGYGYTF.

CDR3 in amino acids: CASSPLPRGGNEQFF. For the CDR3, the DNA is TGTGCCAGCAGTCCGCTCCCTAGGGGCGGGAATGAGCAGTTCTTC. The chain combines TRBV7-6 with TRBJ2-1; either TRBD1 or TRBD2 may supply D (5 bases each). Trimming pared 6 bases from V and 7 bases from J, leaving 19 bases between. The CDR3 is 15 residues long. Germline lookup yields CDR1 SGHVS and CDR2 FNYEAQ.

In its sample, this clone was seen a few times. The chain carries TRBV4-1 and TRBJ1-3, with D unclear. CDR3 length: 15 amino acids. Germline CDR1 and CDR2: MGHRA and YSYEKL. Deletions cut 0 bases from V and 0 bases from J, with 6 bases between. CDR3 nucleotide sequence: TGCGCCAGCAGCCAAGATCCGATCTCTGGAAACACCATATATTTT. Translation: CASSQDPISGNTIYF.

V gene TRBV28 combines with J gene TRBJ1-4; TRBD1 might be the D (6 bases). There are 14 residues in the CDR3. The germline V gene has CDR1 MDHEN and CDR2 SYDVKM. Trimming pared 2 bases from V and 8 bases from J, leaving 12 bases between. The CDR3 nucleotides are TGTGCCAGCAGTTTAAATCAGGGGAGAGAAAAACTGTTTTTT. This codes for CASSLNQGREKLFF.

Here the CDR3 DNA reads TGTGCCAGTAGTACCTCACGACAGGGAGCGTCTGGAAACACCATATATTTT. Amino acids: CASSTSRQGASGNTIYF. This chain connects TRBV19 to TRBJ1-3; TRBD1 agrees at 7 bases. Germline values: CDR1 LNHDA, CDR2 SQIVND (reference sequence). V gave up 4 bases and J gave up 1 base; unmatched junction bases: 10. The CDR3 has 17 amino acids.